Described below is a single TCR beta chain sequence and its context. What it recognizes is unknown. One end of the junction is discordant with germline, which a read error may explain. It was cDNA, reverse transcribed from extracted RNA, that served as the sequencing template. Here immunoSEQ multiplex PCR was the method, and the copy in TCRdb shows in-frame clones only, minus some. Here the sample spans roughly 200,000 clones, 53% being singletons. The sample belongs to a study of CD8+ T cells in alopecia areata. For the study at large: Twice a day, 5 to 10 mg of oral tofacitinib was administered to treated patients. Points from the study as a whole: Lesional scalp displayed greater clonality than normal scalp, most notably in alopecia totalis/universalis.

The treatment is: oral pan-JAK inhibitor, 5-10 mg twice daily. From alopecia areata patients, lesional scalp punch biopsies and peripheral blood were collected. Germline V CDR1 and CDR2: LNHDA, SQIVND (reference sequence). The CDR3 runs to 11 residues. The chain joins TRBV19 to TRBJ1-2; D is ambiguous. This specimen consisted of CD8+ T cells sorted from blood, obtained at week 24, from a patient treated with tofacitinib. This TCR came from a human donor with alopecia areata. CDR3 in DNA: TGTGCCAGTAGGATAGGCGATGGCTACACCTTC. Translated: CASRIGDGYTF.